This T cell receptor beta chain was recovered during a study of tumor-infiltrating lymphocytes in primary liver carcinoma. In the study overall: Lesions, classed as T1-T3 N0M0, spanned 4.2 to 10 cm across.

To note about this clonotype: Its cognate antigen is unknown. A single base separates this from a much larger clone, so it may be a read error.

The template, about 540 ng total RNA, yielded TCR beta cDNA made with a constant-region primer. Modified slightly, ARM-PCR produced TCR beta libraries over three nested multiplex PCR rounds. Researchers ran the first two PCR rounds for roughly 11 cycles each with TRBV1-TRBV30 forward primers and a C-beta reverse primer. TCRdb passed the multiplex PCR reads through MiXCR, listing each CDR3 protein once. Here the sample spans about 120,000 distinct CDR3 sequences, around 70% being singletons. Study conclusions and caveats: Lesser overlap characterized tumor-adjacent and tumor-blood pairs relative to tumor region pairs.

The germline gives CDR1 MRHNA, CDR2 SNTAGT. CDR3 length equals 15 residues. V lost 5 bases and J lost 4, with 14 bases in between. The study co-extracted DNA and RNA from around 20-30 mg of unsorted bulk tissue. Cases comprised patients with primary liver carcinoma who received surgical resection. The rearrangement joins TRBV6-4 to TRBJ2-2; tentative D call: TRBD1 (6 bases). The sample was tumor-adjacent normal liver tissue. This sequence originates from a woman aged 60 to 75 with primary liver carcinoma and hepatitis B virus infection. The CDR3 protein is CASSPGTSSTGELFF. CDR3 in DNA: TGTGCCAGCAGTCCAGGGACATCGAGCACCGGGGAGCTGTTTTTT.